This entry describes one T cell receptor (beta chain). The data were taken from a study of OX40 agonist ivuxolimab in advanced cancers. V dropped 5 bases and J dropped 2; count of bases not matched to a gene: 5. The CDR3 runs 15 residues. Germline V CDR1 and CDR2: SGHNT, YENEEA. Assay: immunoSEQ multiplex PCR; the TCRdb copy retains only in-frame clones and omits some. The table lists about 19,000 clones, about 92% of them singletons. The sequencing used CD4+ or CD8+ T cells sorted from blood, collected in a trial of the OX40 agonist ivuxolimab. This TCR was sampled from an adult with an advanced solid tumor such as melanoma, head and neck, liver or kidney cancer. The chain carries TRBV11-3 and TRBJ2-7, with 11 bases lining up with TRBD2. CDR3 sequence: CASSRSGRAPYEQYF. The CDR3 DNA reads as TGTGCCAGCAGCCGTAGCGGGAGGGCCCCCTACGAGCAGTACTTC.